This T cell receptor beta chain comes out of a study of blood T cell repertoires in COVID-19. Germline assignment: CDR1 LGHDT and CDR2 YNNKEL (reference sequence). V was shortened by 3 bases and J by 3 bases, with 2 bases between the two germline ends. The CDR3 consists of 11 residues. Using immunoSEQ multiplex PCR, the repertoire was profiled, and TCRdb retains in-frame clones only, with some absent. The table shows about 250,000 clones, with 70% to 90% occurring only once. The source material was PBMCs or T cells enriched from blood (not recorded which). The chain combines TRBV3-1 (or the pseudogene TRBV3-2) with TRBJ1-2; unclear D gene. The sequence was collected from a young man who had recovered from COVID-19. CDR3 nucleotides: TGTGCCAGCAGCCACGACTATGGCTACACCTTC. As protein: CASSHDYGYTF.